Sequencing of this T cell receptor (beta chain) was carried out in a study of T cell responses to AZD1222 COVID-19 vaccine. J gave up 6 bases and V 5 bases, and 8 bases lay outside the gene matches. The CDR3 covers 14 residues. CDR1 is LGHDT and CDR2 is YNNKEL in the germline V gene (reference sequence). Assay used: immunoSEQ multiplex PCR; TCRdb lists only in-frame clones, some missing. The profile shows roughly 65,000 clones, almost 90% of them singletons. The TCR comes from an adult in good health. The rearrangement uses TRBV3-1 (or the pseudogene TRBV3-2) and TRBJ2-3; the match to TRBD2 covers 7 bases. This sample comprised peripheral blood, obtained on day 0 of AZD1222 vaccination. CDR3 sequence reads: CASSSRTRRDTQYF. The CDR3 region has the DNA TGTGCCAGCAGCTCCCGGACTAGACGGGATACGCAGTATTTT.